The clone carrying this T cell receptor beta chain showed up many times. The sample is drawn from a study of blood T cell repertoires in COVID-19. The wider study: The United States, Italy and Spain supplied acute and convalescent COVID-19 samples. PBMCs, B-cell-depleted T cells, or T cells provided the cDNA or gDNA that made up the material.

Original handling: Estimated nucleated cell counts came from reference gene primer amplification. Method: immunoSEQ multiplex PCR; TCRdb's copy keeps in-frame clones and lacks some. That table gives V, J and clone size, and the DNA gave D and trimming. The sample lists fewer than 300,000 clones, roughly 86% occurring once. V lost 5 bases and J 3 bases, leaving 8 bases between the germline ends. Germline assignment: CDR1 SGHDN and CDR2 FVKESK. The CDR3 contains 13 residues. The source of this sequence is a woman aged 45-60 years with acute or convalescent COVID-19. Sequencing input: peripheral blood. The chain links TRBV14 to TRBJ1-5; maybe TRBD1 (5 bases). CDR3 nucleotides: TGTGCCAGCAGCAGACAGTACAATCAGCCCCAGCATTTT. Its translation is CASSRQYNQPQHF.